The rows below give T cell receptor beta chains drawn from one sample of a study of T cells after yellow fever vaccination. MiXCR, applied by TCRdb to the 5' RACE reads, yields one record per CDR3 protein. The table includes 300,000 or so distinct CDR3 sequences, around 7% detected once. The specimen was PBMCs, collected about 41 days after the first yellow fever vaccination. These receptors all stem from a young man who received the YFV17D yellow fever vaccine. Both conserved end residues are part of each CDR3. A D gene is named only where the DNA matches it firmly. Not every row has a clone size; where given, it reads once, few, many or a size class.

clone size	V gene	J gene	D gene	CDR3 protein	CDR3 DNA
few	TRBV5-1	TRBJ2-5	.	CASSRDKGKETQYF	TGCGCCAGCAGTAGGGACAAGGGTAAAGAGACCCAGTACTTC
many	TRBV5-1	TRBJ2-3	.	CASGPNGRPDTQYF	TGCGCCAGCGGACCGAATGGCAGGCCAGATACGCAGTATTTT
few	TRBV15	TRBJ1-5	TRBD1	CATSRDSGRGRIQPQHF	TGTGCCACCAGCAGAGATTCGGGCAGGGGGCGGATTCAGCCCCAGCATTTT
few	TRBV18	TRBJ1-1	.	CASSPHVAANTEAFF	TGTGCCAGCTCACCACACGTGGCGGCAAACACTGAAGCTTTCTTT
few	TRBV30	TRBJ1-1	TRBD1	CAWGQGSAEAFF	TGTGCCTGGGGACAGGGATCCGCTGAAGCTTTCTTT
.	TRBV5-1	TRBJ1-1	.	CASSLGGNEAFF	TGCGCCAGCAGCTTGGGGGGAAATGAAGCTTTCTTT
.	TRBV20-1	TRBJ2-1	.	CSSGQAPGSYNEQFF	TGCAGCTCGGGCCAGGCTCCGGGCTCCTACAATGAGCAGTTCTTC
many	TRBV12-3/TRBV12-4	TRBJ1-3	.	CASSLGLGDVSGNTIYF	TGTGCCAGCAGTTTGGGGCTCGGTGATGTCTCTGGAAACACCATATATTTT
many	TRBV20-1	TRBJ1-1	.	CSASGQATEAFF	TGCAGTGCTAGCGGGCAGGCCACTGAAGCTTTCTTT
few	TRBV2	TRBJ2-1	.	CASSILDSSRNEQFF	TGTGCCAGCAGTATCCTGGACAGTAGTCGAAATGAGCAGTTCTTC
.	TRBV5-1	TRBJ1-3	TRBD1	CASSSSDRGGNTIYF	TGCGCCAGCAGCTCGTCAGACAGGGGTGGAAACACCATATATTTT
few	TRBV12-3/TRBV12-4	TRBJ2-5	.	CASSGTRGVETQYF	TGTGCCAGCAGCGGGACGAGGGGAGTGGAGACCCAGTACTTC
few	TRBV27	TRBJ1-2	TRBD1	CASSPRTGADGYTF	TGTGCCAGCAGTCCGCGGACAGGGGCAGATGGCTACACCTTC
many	TRBV27	TRBJ2-2	.	CASSFGGRVAGELFF	TGTGCCAGCAGTTTTGGGGGTAGGGTGGCCGGGGAGCTGTTTTTT
.	TRBV7-9	TRBJ1-6	TRBD1	CASSWTGAWSSPLHF	TGTGCCAGCAGCTGGACAGGGGCGTGGAGTTCACCCCTCCACTTT